These 10 T cell receptor beta chains were sequenced from one sample in a study of shared clonotypes between healthy human individuals. The repertoire was sequenced with immunoSEQ multiplex PCR; TCRdb's copy has only in-frame clones and lacks some. The top ten clones hold approximately 0.41% of a sample with over 2 million clones, approximately 90% of them seen once. The sequencing sample was made of naive CD4+ T cells from PBMCs. Subset specified: CD45RA+ positively selected. These receptors came from a man between 18 and 35 years old in good health. Some clones in this sample may be carry-over from other donors' samples.

The V gene is TRBV11-1, the J gene TRBJ2-5; 12 bases line up with TRBD2. Trimming took 4 bases from V and 5 from J; bases not matched to a gene: 8. CDR3 length: 16 amino acids. Germline CDR1 reads SGHAT; CDR2 reads FQDESV (reference sequence). This chain's CDR3 is CASSSGTSGYRETQYF. In DNA, the CDR3 is TGTGCCAGCAGCTCGGGGACTAGCGGGTATCGTGAGACCCAGTACTTC.

The chain joins TRBV28 to TRBJ1-1; 10 nucleotides align to TRBD1. J was trimmed by 4 bases and V by 3 bases; bases with no gene match: 11. The CDR3 sequence is 17 residues long. The V gene's germline CDR1 is MDHEN and CDR2 SYDVKM. CDR3 sequence reads: CASSFQPGQGSGTEAFF. In DNA form, the CDR3 reads TGTGCCAGCAGTTTCCAACCGGGACAGGGGAGCGGCACTGAAGCTTTCTTT.

V usage is TRBV5-4 and J usage is TRBJ1-3; possibly TRBD1 for D (6 bases). Germline V lookup: CDR1 SGHNT, CDR2 YYREEE (reference sequence). V was clipped by 4 bases and J by 0 bases, with 17 bases between them. There are 17 residues in the CDR3. CDR3 residues: CASSAGQGRNSGNTIYF. The CDR3 DNA is TGTGCCAGCAGCGCGGGACAAGGACGTAACTCTGGAAACACCATATATTTT.

This clone has more than one count but fewer than ten. This rearrangement joins TRBV10-3 to TRBJ1-5; no definite D call. V shed 4 bases and J shed 7 bases, with 11 bases lying between them. From germline, CDR1 is ENHRY and CDR2 SYGVKD. This CDR3 contains 13 residues. CDR3 region: CAISVGYSQPQHF. In DNA, the CDR3 is TGTGCCATCAGTGTTGGATACTCGCAGCCCCAGCATTTT.

A remark on this clone: Within the sample, other DNA sequences also encode this same CDR3. This chain connects TRBV5-1 to TRBJ1-1; 8 positions match TRBD1. CDR3 size: 15 residues. CDR1 and CDR2 (germline): SGHRS, YFSETQ. With V trimmed by 0 bases and J by 5 bases, 6 bases remained unmatched. DNA for the CDR3: TGCGCCAGCAGCTTGGGGCAGGGGGCGGGGACTGAAGCTTTCTTT. It yields the protein CASSLGQGAGTEAFF.

The rearrangement uses TRBV29-1 and TRBJ2-7; the match to TRBD1 covers 7 bases. V dropped 4 bases and J dropped 0; count of bases not matched to a gene: 9. This CDR3 is built from 15 residues. Germline loops: CDR1 SQVTM, CDR2 ANQGSEA. The CDR3 region has the DNA TGCAGCGTTGCATCCTCAGGGGACAGCTCCTACGAGCAGTACTTC. It specifies CSVASSGDSSYEQYF.

With regard to this clone: The sample has other DNA sequences that encode this CDR3 too. The V gene is TRBV15, the J gene TRBJ2-5; the D gene is possibly TRBD1 (5 bases). CDR1 LNHNV and CDR2 YYDKDF come from the germline V gene (reference sequence). The CDR3 covers 14 residues. With 3 bases removed from V and 2 bases from J, the gap between germline ends came to 10 bases. The chain's CDR3 is CATSRGLGQETQYF. The CDR3 nucleotides are TGTGCCACCAGCAGGGGGCTAGGGCAAGAGACCCAGTACTTC. Full variable domain (missing parts from reference TRBV15 and TRBJ2-5): DAMVIQNPRYQVTQFGKPVTLSCSQTLNHNVMYWYQQKSSQAPKLLFHYYDKDFNNEADTPDNFQSRRPNTSFCFLDIRSPGLGDTAMYLCATSRGLGQETQYFGPGTRLLVL.

Remarks on this clone: This specimen includes other DNA sequences encoding the same CDR3. The chain links TRBV28 to TRBJ1-2; tentative D call: TRBD1 (6 bases). V was pared by 3 bases and J by 5 bases, with 7 bases between. The CDR3 contains 12 residues. Germline-derived CDR1 and CDR2 are MDHEN and SYDVKM. CDR3 in DNA: TGTGCCAGCAGTTTGACAGGATATGGCTACACCTTC. The encoded protein is CASSLTGYGYTF.

The V gene is TRBV7-2, the J gene TRBJ2-4; a possible D gene is TRBD2 (5 bases). The CDR3 extends over 15 amino acids. V was shortened by 2 bases and J by 11 bases, with 19 bases between the two germline ends. CDR1 is SGHTA and CDR2 is FQGNSA in the germline V gene. CDR3 amino acids: CASSLSSRAGGLQYF. In DNA form, the CDR3 reads TGTGCCAGCAGCTTAAGTTCTCGGGCTGGCGGGCTTCAGTACTTC.

The chain combines TRBV5-6 with TRBJ2-5, with a possible D match to TRBD2 (5 bases). V gave up 4 bases and J gave up 5 bases, with 15 bases separating them. This CDR3 has 14 residues. Germline lookup yields CDR1 SGHDT and CDR2 YYEEEE. This chain's CDR3 is CASSPVVGGETQYF. The CDR3 DNA is TGTGCCAGCAGCCCGGTGGTTGGCGGGGAGACCCAGTACTTC.